One sample yielded the 32 T cell receptor beta chains listed below, sequenced in a study of cytomegalovirus exposure and HLA in healthy donors. Amplification used 60 Vbeta primers and 13 Jbeta primers. Clones were sequenced by immunoSEQ multiplex PCR, and TCRdb holds only the in-frame ones, with some missing. The listing contains tens of thousands of clones. The sequencing sample was made of PBMCs. The source of these receptors is a male donor in good health and CMV-seronegative.

CDR3 DNA sequence: TGTGCCAGCAGGACCCCTAGGGGGATGAACACTGAAGCTTTCTTT. Translating gives CASRTPRGMNTEAFF. The J gene is TRBJ1-1, the V gene TRBV2, with TRBD1 as a possible D gene (6 bases). V was shortened by 6 bases and J by 0 bases, with 14 bases between the two germline ends. The CDR3 runs 15 residues. Germline CDR1 is SNHLY and CDR2 is FYNNEI. Full variable domain (outside the CDR3, taken from reference TRBV2 and TRBJ1-1): EPEVTQTPSHQVTQMGQEVILRCVPISNHLYFYWYRQILGQKVEFLVSFYNNEISEKSEIFDDQFSVERPDGSNFTLKIRSTKLEDSAMYFCASRTPRGMNTEAFFGQGTRLTVV.

V is TRBV7-2 and J is TRBJ1-6, with D maybe TRBD1 (5 bases). Looked up from germline, CDR1 is SGHTA and CDR2 is FQGNSA. The CDR3 runs 15 residues. Trimming took 5 bases from V and 4 from J, leaving 12 bases between them. The CDR3 reads CASSGAGSYNSPLHF. DNA for the CDR3: TGTGCCAGCAGCGGGGCAGGGTCTTATAATTCACCCCTCCACTTT.

This sequence joins TRBV11-2 and TRBJ2-5; 8 nucleotides line up with TRBD2. From germline, CDR1 is SGHAT and CDR2 FQNNGV. The CDR3 consists of 15 residues. The junction had 6 bases not matched to a gene; V was cut back by 5 bases and J by 1 base. The CDR3, as DNA: TGTGCCAGCAGCCACCCTCTAGCGGGCCAAGAGACCCAGTACTTC. Translation gives CASSHPLAGQETQYF.

V and J are TRBV10-3 and TRBJ2-7, with D possibly TRBD2 on 6 matching bases. This CDR3 has 13 residues. Trimming stripped 11 bases from V and 12 bases from J, with 26 bases between. Germline V gene lookup returns CDR1 ENHRY and CDR2 SYGVKD. This CDR3 reads CASGTSAAGGAYF. The CDR3 DNA reads TGTGCCTCTGGGACTTCTGCCGCCGGGGGTGCGTACTTC.

This chain links TRBV9 with TRBJ2-3, with 7 bases identical to TRBD2. The length of the CDR3 is 15 residues. The V segment lost 0 bases and the J segment 7 bases; nucleotides outside the gene matches: 8. Per germline, CDR1 SGDLS and CDR2 YYNGEE. In DNA form, the CDR3 reads TGTGCCAGCAGCGTAGGGGCGGGGGAGGTGAATACGCAGTATTTT. Translated: CASSVGAGEVNTQYF. The entire variable domain, with the rest obtained from reference TRBV9 and TRBJ2-3, is as follows: DSGVTQTPKHLITATGQRVTLRCSPRSGDLSVYWYQQSLDQGLQFLIQYYNGEERAKGNILERFSAQQFPDLHSELNLSSLELGDSALYFCASSVGAGEVNTQYFGPGTRLTVL.

This chain links TRBV6-5 with TRBJ1-2; the D gene is possibly TRBD1 (6 bases). This CDR3 is built from 15 residues. Germline-derived CDR1 and CDR2 are MNHEY and SVGAGI. V lost 0 bases and J 3 bases, leaving 11 bases between the germline ends. The CDR3, as DNA: TGTGCCAGCAGTTACTCGAAGGCAGGGGACTATGGCTACACCTTC. As protein: CASSYSKAGDYGYTF.

The CDR3 here is CASSPSGNLYEQYF. The CDR3, as DNA: TGTGCCAGCAGCCCCAGCGGAAACCTCTACGAGCAGTACTTC. This chain joins TRBV7-9 and TRBJ2-7; D may be TRBD2 (5 bases). This CDR3 has 14 amino acids. The V and J ends lost 5 bases and 3 bases respectively, with 14 bases between them. Germline V gene sequence: CDR1 SEHNR, CDR2 FQNEAQ (reference sequence).

This chain uses TRBV6-5 with TRBJ2-7; D is unclear. The CDR3 is made up of 13 amino acids. From germline, CDR1 is MNHEY and CDR2 SVGAGI. Trimming removed 4 bases from V and 2 bases from J, with 9 bases in between. CDR3 loop: CASSLRNAYEQYF. Written as DNA, the CDR3 is TGTGCCAGCAGTTTGAGAAACGCCTACGAGCAGTACTTC.

The CDR3 loop reads CASSLGDRIGLEQYF. The DNA of the CDR3 is TGTGCCAGCAGCTTAGGGGACAGGATTGGGCTCGAGCAGTACTTC. This chain links TRBV7-2 with TRBJ2-7, with TRBD1 identical over 8 bases. CDR3 size: 15 residues. The germline V gene encodes CDR1 SGHTA and CDR2 FQGNSA. V was pared by 1 base and J by 6 bases, with 8 bases of the junction left unmatched.

This sequence joins TRBV5-4 and TRBJ2-7; a weak D match, TRBD2 (6 bases). V lost 5 bases to trimming and J lost 2 bases, with 14 bases between them. The CDR3 consists of 14 residues. The germline V gene has CDR1 SGHNT and CDR2 YYREEE (reference sequence). The CDR3 reads CASSRGKGTYEQYF. DNA for the CDR3: TGTGCCAGCAGTCGGGGGAAAGGGACCTACGAGCAGTACTTC.

The gene calls are TRBV28 and TRBJ2-5; 11 bases are shared with TRBD2. V was clipped by 6 bases and J by 3 bases; unmatched bases: 3. CDR3 size: 14 residues. Germline lookup yields CDR1 MDHEN and CDR2 SYDVKM. CDR3 nucleotide sequence: TGTGCCAGCAGCCCGGGACTAGCGGAAGAGACCCAGTACTTC. Amino acids: CASSPGLAEETQYF.

On this clone: At the DNA level, this CDR3 is encoded by other sequences in the same sample as well. The chain couples TRBV5-6 to TRBJ2-3; the match to TRBD1 covers 7 bases. The CDR3 contains 15 residues. With 4 bases clipped from V and 1 base from J, the junction kept 6 bases outside the gene matches. Germline loops: CDR1 SGHDT, CDR2 YYEEEE. DNA of the CDR3: TGTGCCAGCAGCCGCACGGGGACAGGCACAGATACGCAGTATTTT. Its protein product is CASSRTGTGTDTQYF.

The chain links TRBV4-3 to TRBJ2-7; TRBD1 might be the D (5 bases). V was clipped by 0 bases and J by 9 bases, with 18 bases between them. The CDR3 runs to 15 residues. Germline CDR1 reads LGHNA; CDR2 reads YSLEER. CDR3 amino acids: CASSQDSARASGQYF. In nucleotides, the CDR3 is TGCGCCAGCAGCCAAGATTCGGCCAGGGCATCGGGGCAGTACTTC.

The CDR3 loop is CASSWDSGSDEQFF. The CDR3, as DNA: TGTGCCAGCAGCTGGGATAGCGGGAGCGATGAGCAGTTCTTC. The rearrangement links TRBV7-2 to TRBJ2-1, with 9 bases that match TRBD2. CDR3 length: 14 amino acids. Germline loops: CDR1 SGHTA, CDR2 FQGNSA. V dropped 4 bases and J dropped 8; count of bases not matched to a gene: 6.

To note about this clone: The sample holds other DNA sequences that translate to the same CDR3. This chain connects TRBV19 to TRBJ2-5; TRBD2 agrees at 15 bases. The V segment lost 10 bases and the J segment 5 bases; nucleotides outside the gene matches: 14. CDR3 length: 17 amino acids. Germline assignment: CDR1 LNHDA and CDR2 SQIVND (reference sequence). DNA of the CDR3: TGTGCCACCCGCCAGGGACTAGCGGGGGGCAGGACGGAGACCCAGTACTTC. Protein sequence: CATRQGLAGGRTETQYF.

The V gene is TRBV27, the J gene TRBJ2-7; 8 bases agree with TRBD2. The CDR3 contains 15 residues. After removal of 1 base from V and 4 bases from J, the junction contained 6 bases not matched to a gene. Per the germline V gene, CDR1 is MNHEY and CDR2 is SMNVEV (reference sequence). This chain's CDR3 is CASSLYPSGSYEQYF. The CDR3, as DNA: TGTGCCAGCAGTTTATACCCTAGCGGGTCTTACGAGCAGTACTTC.

J is TRBJ2-1 and V is TRBV5-6; D call uncertain. In germline, CDR1 is SGHDT, CDR2 YYEEEE. Trimming took off 3 bases at V and 10 bases at J, with 11 bases between the two ends. The CDR3 loop spans 12 amino acids. The CDR3 sequence is CASSSRVLEQFF. In DNA, the CDR3 is TGTGCCAGCAGCTCCCGGGTATTAGAGCAGTTCTTC.

This chain connects TRBV29-1 to TRBJ1-4, with no clear D. Deletions cut 0 bases from V and 3 bases from J, with 17 bases between. The CDR3 is 17 amino acids. Germline loops: CDR1 SQVTM, CDR2 ANQGSEA. For the CDR3, the DNA is TGCAGCGTTGAAGATTATGAGGGATGTCTAGCTAATGAAAAACTGTTTTTT. This translates into CSVEDYEGCLANEKLFF. The whole variable domain, filled in from reference TRBV29-1 and TRBJ1-4, reads SAVISQKPSRDICQRGTSLTIQCQVDSQVTMMFWYRQQPGQSLTLIATANQGSEATYESGFVIDKFPISRPNLTFSTLTVSNMSPEDSSIYLCSVEDYEGCLANEKLFFGSGTQLSVL.

DNA for the CDR3: TGTGCCTGGAGTGTACCCTCACCTCCGACTGGTGCCTACGAGCAGTACTTC. Residues: CAWSVPSPPTGAYEQYF. The gene calls are TRBV30 and TRBJ2-5; D call uncertain. The tail of the sequence fits TRBJ2-7 better, so the J call may be wrong. CDR1 and CDR2 (germline): GTSNPN, SVGIG (reference sequence). The CDR3 is made up of 17 amino acids.

The chain is built from TRBV4-1 and TRBJ2-1; TRBD2 agrees at 10 bases. V shed 1 base, J shed 5 bases, and the junction held 5 bases outside the gene matches. Germline V gives CDR1 MGHRA, CDR2 YSYEKL. CDR3 length: 16 amino acids. The CDR3 DNA reads TGCGCCAGCAGCCAAGTCCGACTAGCGGGTGACAATGAGCAGTTCTTC. Translation gives CASSQVRLAGDNEQFF.

The chain has TRBV9 and TRBJ1-4; 8 bases are a match to TRBD1. In germline, CDR1 is SGDLS, CDR2 YYNGEE. With V trimmed by 0 bases and J by 8 bases, 0 bases remained unmatched. This CDR3 comprises 13 residues. CDR3 region: CASSVDRGEKLFF. Here the CDR3 DNA reads TGTGCCAGCAGCGTAGACAGGGGGGAAAAACTGTTTTTT.

This chain joins TRBV6-6 and TRBJ2-7, with TRBD1 as a possible D gene (6 bases). CDR3 size: 13 residues. Trimming cost V 2 bases and J 4 bases, with 9 bases left between them. Germline V lookup: CDR1 MNHNY, CDR2 SVGAGI (reference sequence). The CDR3 DNA reads as TGTGCCAGCAGTTACGGACAGTTATACGAGCAGTACTTC. This translates into CASSYGQLYEQYF.

The CDR3 loop is CATRSGLAYTDTQYF. DNA of the CDR3: TGTGCCACCCGGTCCGGGCTAGCGTACACAGATACGCAGTATTTT. The chain combines TRBV10-3 with TRBJ2-3, with D possibly TRBD2 on 6 matching bases. Trimming removed 10 bases at V and 2 bases at J, with 19 bases between. The CDR3 covers 15 residues. The germline V gene has CDR1 ENHRY and CDR2 SYGVKD.

The chain combines TRBV11-2 with TRBJ2-1, with D possibly matching TRBD2 (6 bases). V was trimmed by 0 bases and J by 1 base, leaving 13 bases between them. This CDR3 contains 17 residues. CDR1 SGHAT and CDR2 FQNNGV come from the germline V gene. CDR3 DNA: TGTGCCAGCAGCTTAGATCTGGCGGGACCATCCTACAATGAGCAGTTCTTC. It codes for CASSLDLAGPSYNEQFF.

This chain connects TRBV4-1 to TRBJ2-7; 12 bases are shared with TRBD2. V shed 8 bases and J 2 bases; nucleotides not matched to a gene: 7. The CDR3 spans 15 residues. Germline values: CDR1 MGHRA, CDR2 YSYEKL. CDR3: CASGPTSGGAYEQYF. The CDR3 DNA is TGCGCCAGCGGCCCGACTAGCGGGGGAGCCTACGAGCAGTACTTC.

CDR3 nucleotides: TGTGCCAGCAGAGGACGACAGGGATCGCATGAAAAACTGTTTTTT. Amino acid sequence: CASRGRQGSHEKLFF. V and J are TRBV28 and TRBJ1-4; 7 positions agree with TRBD1. Germline CDR1 is MDHEN and CDR2 is SYDVKM. Trimming removed 6 bases from V and 6 bases from J; junction bases left unmatched: 10. The CDR3 spans 15 residues.

The chain couples TRBV5-4 to TRBJ1-6, with D possibly matching TRBD1 (6 bases). V shed 1 base and J shed 10 bases, with 12 bases lying between them. The CDR3 covers 14 residues. CDR1 and CDR2 from the germline V gene are SGHNT and YYREEE (reference sequence). CDR3 bases: TGTGCCAGCAGCTTGAGGACAGCAGAATCACCCCTCCACTTT. Amino acid sequence: CASSLRTAESPLHF.

J is TRBJ1-1 and V is TRBV30; D ambiguous. CDR1 GTSNPN and CDR2 SVGIG come from the germline V gene (reference sequence). V was trimmed by 3 bases and J by 9 bases, leaving 14 bases between them. The CDR3 has 12 amino acids. In DNA form, the CDR3 reads TGTGCCTGGAGGGGTTCTTCGGGGAAAGCTTTCTTT. It specifies CAWRGSSGKAFF.

The chain is built from TRBV5-1 and TRBJ2-2, with TRBD1 matching 7 bases. J was trimmed by 4 bases and V by 0 bases; bases with no gene match: 6. CDR1 and CDR2 from the germline V gene are SGHRS and YFSETQ. The CDR3 spans 16 residues. CDR3 nucleotides: TGCGCCAGCAGCTTGGCGACGACAGGGAGCACCGGGGAGCTGTTTTTT. This encodes CASSLATTGSTGELFF. The full variable domain, rest sourced from reference TRBV5-1 and TRBJ2-2, is KAGVTQTPRYLIKTRGQQVTLSCSPISGHRSVSWYQQTPGQGLQFLFEYFSETQRNKGNFPGRFSGRQFSNSRSEMNVSTLELGDSALYLCASSLATTGSTGELFFGEGSRLTVL.

The V and J genes are TRBV5-6 and TRBJ2-3; 12 bases agree with TRBD2. CDR3 length equals 19 residues. Looked up from germline, CDR1 is SGHDT and CDR2 is YYEEEE. J was trimmed by 6 bases and V by 2 bases; bases with no gene match: 16. The CDR3 nucleotides read TGTGCCAGCAGCTTTTCCCTTTCCCTACTAGCGGGGGGAGCGGATACGCAGTATTTT. Protein: CASSFSLSLLAGGADTQYF.

The CDR3 sequence: CASSHNPGLAGKTGELFF. The CDR3 DNA reads as TGTGCCAGCAGCCATAATCCGGGACTAGCGGGAAAAACCGGGGAGCTGTTTTTT. The chain combines TRBV4-2 with TRBJ2-2; 13 positions agree with TRBD2. V lost 3 bases, J lost 5 bases, and 9 bases stayed unmatched. The CDR3 extends over 18 amino acids. The germline V gene has CDR1 LGHNA and CDR2 YNFKEQ.

The chain links TRBV27 to TRBJ1-1; D call uncertain. CDR1 MNHEY and CDR2 SMNVEV come from the germline V gene (reference sequence). The CDR3 covers 14 residues. V was clipped by 6 bases and J by 0 bases, with 11 bases between them. The CDR3 spells CASRSTGLNTEAFF. For the CDR3, the DNA is TGTGCCAGCAGGTCTACGGGGTTGAACACTGAAGCTTTCTTT.